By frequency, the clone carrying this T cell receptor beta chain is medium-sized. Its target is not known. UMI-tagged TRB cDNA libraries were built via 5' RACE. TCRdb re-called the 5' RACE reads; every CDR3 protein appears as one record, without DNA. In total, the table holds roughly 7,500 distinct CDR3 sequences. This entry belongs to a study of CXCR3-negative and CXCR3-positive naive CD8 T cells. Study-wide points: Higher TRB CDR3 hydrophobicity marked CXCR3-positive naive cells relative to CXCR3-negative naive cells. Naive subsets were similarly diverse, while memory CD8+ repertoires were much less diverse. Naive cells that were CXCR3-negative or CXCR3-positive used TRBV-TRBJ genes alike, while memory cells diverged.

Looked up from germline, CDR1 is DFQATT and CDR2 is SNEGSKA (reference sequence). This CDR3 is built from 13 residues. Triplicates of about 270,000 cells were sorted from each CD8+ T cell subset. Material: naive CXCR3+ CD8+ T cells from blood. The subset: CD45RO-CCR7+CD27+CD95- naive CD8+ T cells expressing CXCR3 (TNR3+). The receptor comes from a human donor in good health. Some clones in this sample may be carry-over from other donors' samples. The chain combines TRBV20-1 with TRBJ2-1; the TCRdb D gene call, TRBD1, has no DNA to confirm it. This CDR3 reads CSASGGSYNEQFF.